This T cell receptor (beta chain) was obtained from a study of T cells in Graves' hyperthyroidism and ophthalmopathy. Study results and limitations: Expanded thyroid clonotypes (above 0.001) were mostly also found in blood.

At least ten counts were recorded for this clonotype. Its antigen is currently unknown. In germline, CDR1 is SGHRS, CDR2 YFSETQ. The CDR3 is 13 residues long. V lost 5 bases and J lost 5, with 11 bases in between. Amplified regions were TCR beta CDR3 sequences from RNA transcripts. With the HTBI primer set, the TCR CDR3 went through a first round of RT-PCR. TCRdb independently ran MiXCR on the multiplex PCR reads; one entry per CDR3 protein. The repertoire holds roughly 400,000 distinct CDR3 sequences, with over 11% as singletons. With duration under 3 months, ophthalmopathy was active: Clinical Activity Score at least 3, NOSPECS at least 4. Diagnosis rested on symptoms, serum thyroxine and TRAb, thyroid ultrasound, and orbital computed tomography. The PBMCs had their origin in 10 ml of fresh peripheral blood.

The origin of this receptor is a man aged 50-60 years with Graves' ophthalmopathy. The specimen was blood. The chain has TRBV5-1 and TRBJ2-1; D possibly uses TRBD1 or TRBD2 (5 bases each). As DNA, the CDR3 is TGCGCCAGCAGACAGGCGGGCCACAATGAGCAGTTCTTC. Its translation is CASRQAGHNEQFF. The full variable domain, in which reference TRBV5-1 and TRBJ2-1 provide the parts outside the CDR3, is KAGVTQTPRYLIKTRGQQVTLSCSPISGHRSVSWYQQTPGQGLQFLFEYFSETQRNKGNFPGRFSGRQFSNSRSEMNVSTLELGDSALYLCASRQAGHNEQFFGPGTRLTVL.